The clone carrying this T cell receptor beta chain was seen only a few times. These data belong to a study of blood T cell repertoires in COVID-19. About the research overall: COVID-19 samples collected from the United States, Italy and Spain covered acute and convalescent phases. Sample material is recorded as cDNA or gDNA derived from T cells, B-cell-depleted T cells, or PBMCs.

Trimming took 4 bases from V and 8 from J; bases not matched to a gene: 2. The CDR3 is made up of 12 amino acids. Looked up from germline, CDR1 is SEHNR and CDR2 is FQNEAQ (reference sequence). In the study's own analysis: By means of reference gene primer amplification, nucleated cell counts were estimated. The protocol was immunoSEQ multiplex PCR, while the TCRdb copy is restricted to in-frame clones and leaves out a portion. V, J and clone size reflect that table, while D and trimming were determined from the DNA. This table holds 150,000 to 200,000 clones, more than 75% found once. Sequenced material: peripheral blood. This receptor was identified in a man aged 40-50 years with active or convalescent COVID-19. The genes are TRBV7-9 and TRBJ1-3; the match to TRBD1 covers 7 bases. CDR3 residues: CASSSTGDTIYF. CDR3 DNA: TGTGCCAGCAGCTCAACAGGGGACACCATATATTTT.